This T cell receptor beta chain comes out of a study of blood T cells in healthy people across ages. PBMCs were isolated at a quantity of at least 7 million per sample. A sample-barcoded 5' primer and a J-beta primer mix were used in a second PCR of about 7 to 11 cycles. No fewer than 3 million CDR3-containing paired-end reads came from each sample. TCRdb itself ran the 5' RACE reads through MiXCR, one entry per CDR3 protein. The repertoire holds approximately 810,000 distinct CDR3 sequences, with 29% as singletons. Trimming cost V 4 bases and J 9 bases; bases outside gene matches: 6. Looked up from germline, CDR1 is SGHTA and CDR2 is FQGNSA. The CDR3 loop spans 14 amino acids. This clonotype was picked up many times. Its antigen is undetermined. Study-wide findings and caveats: Per million T cells, TCR beta diversity dropped about linearly as age rose.

The receptor comes from a woman of 80 years or more in good health. The sequencing input was blood. The chain is built from TRBV7-2 and TRBJ1-6, with TRBD1 matching over 7 bases. CDR3 in amino acids: CASSSLDRVSPLHF. The CDR3 DNA is TGTGCCAGCAGCTCCCTAGACAGGGTTTCACCCCTCCACTTT.